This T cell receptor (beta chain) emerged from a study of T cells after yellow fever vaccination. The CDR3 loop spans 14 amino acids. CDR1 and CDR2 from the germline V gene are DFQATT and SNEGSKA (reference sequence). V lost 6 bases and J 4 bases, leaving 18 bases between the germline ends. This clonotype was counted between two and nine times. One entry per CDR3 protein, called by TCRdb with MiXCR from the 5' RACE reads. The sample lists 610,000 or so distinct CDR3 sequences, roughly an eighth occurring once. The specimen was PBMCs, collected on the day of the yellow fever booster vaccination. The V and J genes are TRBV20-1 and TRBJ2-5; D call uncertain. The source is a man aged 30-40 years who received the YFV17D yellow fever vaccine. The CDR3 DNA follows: TGCAGTGCGCGGCCGACCGGATTGGGAGAGACCCAGTACTTC. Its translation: CSARPTGLGETQYF.